This T cell receptor (beta chain) was identified in a study of CD8 T cells in ankylosing spondylitis. Study-wide points: Disease-associated clones were reportedly significantly overrepresented in matched ankylosing spondylitis synovial fluid. Clones linked to disease, bearing a CD8+ phenotype, were relatively rare in peripheral blood.

MiXCR, run by TCRdb on the 5' RACE reads, gives a single entry per CDR3 protein. The profile shows roughly 240,000 distinct CDR3 sequences, over 30% of them singletons. CDR3 length: 12 residues. Unmatched junction bases numbered 1, after V lost 4 bases and J lost 2 bases. Germline loops: CDR1 DFQATT, CDR2 SNEGSKA (reference sequence). Concerning this clonotype: Its antigen remains unknown.

Sequencing was performed on blood, either unsorted or a sorted T cell fraction (not recorded which). The origin of this receptor is a male donor with ankylosing spondylitis or in good health (not recorded which). The chain uses TRBV20-1 and TRBJ2-5; the match to TRBD2 covers 7 bases. This chain's CDR3 is CSAMRGQETQYF. CDR3 nucleotide sequence: TGCAGTGCTATGCGGGGGCAAGAGACCCAGTACTTC.